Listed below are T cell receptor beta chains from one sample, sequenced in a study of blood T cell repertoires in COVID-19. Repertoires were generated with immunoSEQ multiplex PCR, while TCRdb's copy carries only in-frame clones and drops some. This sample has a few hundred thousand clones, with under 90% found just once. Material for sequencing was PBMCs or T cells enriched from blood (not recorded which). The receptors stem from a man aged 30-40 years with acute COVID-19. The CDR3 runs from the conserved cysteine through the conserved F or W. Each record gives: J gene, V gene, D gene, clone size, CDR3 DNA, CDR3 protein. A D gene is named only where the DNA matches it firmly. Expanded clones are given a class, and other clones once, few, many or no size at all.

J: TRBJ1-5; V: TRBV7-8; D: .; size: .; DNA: TGTGCCAGCAGCCAGAACCGACGAGCCGACTGGGGACTAGCTAGCAATCAGCCCCAGCATTTT; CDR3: CASSQNRRADWGLASNQPQHF
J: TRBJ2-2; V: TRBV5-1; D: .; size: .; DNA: TGCGCCAGCAGCTCCGGAGGGGGCGGAACCGGGGAGCTGTTTTTT; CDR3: CASSSGGGGTGELFF
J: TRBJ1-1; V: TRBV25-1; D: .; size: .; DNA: TGTGCCAGCAGTATTAGCCAAGGCACTGAAGCTTTCTTT; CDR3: CASSISQGTEAFF
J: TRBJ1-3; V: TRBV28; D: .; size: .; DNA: TGTGCCAGCAGTTCGTTGGGGGCGGCCATATATTTT; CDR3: CASSSLGAAIYF
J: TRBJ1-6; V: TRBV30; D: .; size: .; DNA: TGTGCCTGGAGTGTAAGGAGCTCCTATAATTCACCCCTCCACTTT; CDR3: CAWSVRSSYNSPLHF
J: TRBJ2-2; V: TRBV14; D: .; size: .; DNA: TGTGCCAGCAGCCAATACAGGGACACCGGGGAGCTGTTTTTT; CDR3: CASSQYRDTGELFF
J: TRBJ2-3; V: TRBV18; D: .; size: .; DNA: TGTGCCAGCTCACCTGTCGGGAGTGCGGCAGATACGCAGTATTTT; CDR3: CASSPVGSAADTQYF
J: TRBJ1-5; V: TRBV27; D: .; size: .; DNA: TGTGCCAGCAGTTTATTCGCAGGCCCCAAAGATCAGCCCCAGCATTTT; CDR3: CASSLFAGPKDQPQHF
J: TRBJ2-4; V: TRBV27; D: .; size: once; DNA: TGTGCCAGCAGTCCTCTATCGGGTCTGGCCAAAAACATTCAGTACTTC; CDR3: CASSPLSGLAKNIQYF
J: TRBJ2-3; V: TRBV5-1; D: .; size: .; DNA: TGCGCCAGCAGCTTGGGGGGCGGGGGCACAGATACGCAGTATTTT; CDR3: CASSLGGGGTDTQYF
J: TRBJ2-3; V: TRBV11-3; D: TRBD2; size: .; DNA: TGTGCCAGCAGCTCTCAAACCCTAGCGGGATGGACAGATACGCAGTATTTT; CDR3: CASSSQTLAGWTDTQYF
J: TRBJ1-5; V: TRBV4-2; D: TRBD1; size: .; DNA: TGTGCCAGCAGCCATGACGGGACAGGGGGTCAGCCCCAGCATTTT; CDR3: CASSHDGTGGQPQHF
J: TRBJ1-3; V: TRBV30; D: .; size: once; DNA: TGTGCCCAAAAGGACACTCCTGGAAACACCATATATTTT; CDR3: CAQKDTPGNTIYF
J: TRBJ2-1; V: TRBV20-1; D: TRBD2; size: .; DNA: TGCAGTGCTAGTCGATCCAGCGGGGGGGCCGGAGAGCAGTTCTTC; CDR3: CSASRSSGGAGEQFF
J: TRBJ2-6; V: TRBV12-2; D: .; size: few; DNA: TGTGCAAGTCGCTCGAACAACTCTGGGGCCAACGTCCTGACTTTC; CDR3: CASRSNNSGANVLTF
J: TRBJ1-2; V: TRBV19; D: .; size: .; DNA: TGTGCCAGTACCCAGTCAGTGATTCACTATGGCTACACCTTC; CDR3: CASTQSVIHYGYTF
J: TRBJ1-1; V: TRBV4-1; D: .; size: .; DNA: TGCGCCAGCAGCCAGGACCCGGACTTGGGGACTGAAGCTTTCTTT; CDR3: CASSQDPDLGTEAFF
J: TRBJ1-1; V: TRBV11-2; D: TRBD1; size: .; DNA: TGTGCCAGCAGCACAACTAGACAGGGAGGACTTAAGGCTTTCTTT; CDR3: CASSTTRQGGLKAFF
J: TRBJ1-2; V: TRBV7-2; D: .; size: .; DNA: TGTGCCAGCAGCTACTCCGGCGGCTATGGCTACACCTTC; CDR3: CASSYSGGYGYTF
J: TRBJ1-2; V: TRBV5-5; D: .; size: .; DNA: TGTGCCAGCAGCTTGGAAACAGCTAACTATGGCTACACCTTC; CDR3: CASSLETANYGYTF
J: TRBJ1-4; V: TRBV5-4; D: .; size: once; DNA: TGTGCCAGCAGCTTGGGATTAGAAGAAAAACTGTTTTTT; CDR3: CASSLGLEEKLFF
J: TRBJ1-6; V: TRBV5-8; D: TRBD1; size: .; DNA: TGTGCCAGCAGCTTGGGAACAGGGGTATATAATTCACCCCTCCACTTT; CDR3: CASSLGTGVYNSPLHF
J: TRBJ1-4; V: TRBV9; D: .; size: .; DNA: TGTGCCAGCAGCGCCGGGGAGACAACTAATGAAAAACTGTTTTTT; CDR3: CASSAGETTNEKLFF
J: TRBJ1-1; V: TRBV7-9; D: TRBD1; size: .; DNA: TGTGCCAGCAGCTTAGCGGCGACAGGGGGCTATGGCACTGAAGCTTTCTTT; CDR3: CASSLAATGGYGTEAFF
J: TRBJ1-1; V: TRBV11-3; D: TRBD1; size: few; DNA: TGTGCCAGCAGGCAATTAGGGGGCTGGTCGGCCACTGAAGCTTTCTTT; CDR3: CASRQLGGWSATEAFF
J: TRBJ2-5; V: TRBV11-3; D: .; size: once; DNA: TGTGCCAGCAGTTTTGGCCTGCAAGAGACCCAGTACTTC; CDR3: CASSFGLQETQYF
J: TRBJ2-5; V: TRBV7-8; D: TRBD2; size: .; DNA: TGTGCCAGCAGCTTTAGCGGGGGAGTCCAAGAGACCCAGTACTTC; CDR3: CASSFSGGVQETQYF
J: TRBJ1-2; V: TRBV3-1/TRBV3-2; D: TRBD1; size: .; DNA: TGTGCCAGCAGCCGCGGACAGGGGGTTAACTATGGCTACACCTTC; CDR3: CASSRGQGVNYGYTF
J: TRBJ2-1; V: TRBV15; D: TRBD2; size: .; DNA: TGTGCCACCAGGGAGACTAGCGGGAGGGGGTCTAGGCAGTTCTTC; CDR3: CATRETSGRGSRQFF
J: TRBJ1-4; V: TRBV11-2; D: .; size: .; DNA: TGTGCCAGCAGCCCAGGGGACACCGCAACTAATGAAAAACTGTTTTTT; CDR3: CASSPGDTATNEKLFF
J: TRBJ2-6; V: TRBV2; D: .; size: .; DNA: TGTGCCAGCAGTCAAGGACACCACTCTGGGGCCAACGTCCTGACTTTC; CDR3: CASSQGHHSGANVLTF
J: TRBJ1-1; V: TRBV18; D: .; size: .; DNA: TGTGCCAGCTCACCCCCCTCTGAGAGGAGACCTTTCTTT; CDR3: CASSPPSERRPFF
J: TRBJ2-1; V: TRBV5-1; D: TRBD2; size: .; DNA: TGCGCCAGCAGCTTGTCTAGCGGGGGGGCGTGGAATGAGCAGTTCTTC; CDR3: CASSLSSGGAWNEQFF
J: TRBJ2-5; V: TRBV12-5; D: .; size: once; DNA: TGTGCTAGTGGTTTTTCTGAGACCCAGTACTTC; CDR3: CASGFSETQYF
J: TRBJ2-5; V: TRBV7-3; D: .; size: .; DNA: TGTGCCAGCAGCGCGGGACCACAAGGGGAGACCCAGTACTTC; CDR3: CASSAGPQGETQYF
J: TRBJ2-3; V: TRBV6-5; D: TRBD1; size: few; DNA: TGTGCCAGCAGTTACTCGGAGACAGGGGGCACAGATACGCAGTATTTT; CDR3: CASSYSETGGTDTQYF
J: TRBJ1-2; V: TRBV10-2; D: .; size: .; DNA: TGCGCCAGCAGCCAGCGGGCGGGGGGCTACACCTTC; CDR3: CASSQRAGGYTF
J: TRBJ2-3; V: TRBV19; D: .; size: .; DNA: TGTGCCAGTAGTATTGGGACTGATACAGATACGCAGTATTTT; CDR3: CASSIGTDTDTQYF
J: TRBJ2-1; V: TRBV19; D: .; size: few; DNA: TGTGCCAGTAGTATTGACGGAGCTTCCTACAATGAGCAGTTCTTC; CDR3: CASSIDGASYNEQFF
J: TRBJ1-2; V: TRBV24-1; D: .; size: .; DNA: TGTGCCACCAGTGACCCGGCCGGGATCAACTATGGCTACACCTTC; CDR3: CATSDPAGINYGYTF
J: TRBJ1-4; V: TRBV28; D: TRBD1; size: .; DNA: TGTGCCAGCATAGGACAGGGAGGAAAACTGTTTTTT; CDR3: CASIGQGGKLFF
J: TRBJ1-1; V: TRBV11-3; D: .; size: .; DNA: TGTGCCAGCCGCCGAGGAGAAGGAGCTTTCTTT; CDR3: CASRRGEGAFF
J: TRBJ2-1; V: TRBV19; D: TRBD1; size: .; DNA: TGTGCCAGTGTTTCCAGACAGGGCGTCCATGAGCAGTTCTTC; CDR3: CASVSRQGVHEQFF
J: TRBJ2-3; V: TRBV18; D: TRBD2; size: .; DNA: TGTGCCAGCTCACCACGCGGAATAGCGGGAGGGCCGGACACGCAGTATTTT; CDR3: CASSPRGIAGGPDTQYF
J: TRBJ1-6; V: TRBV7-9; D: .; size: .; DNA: TGTGCCAGCAGCTCAACCGGGACAACGGGACCCCTCCACTTT; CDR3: CASSSTGTTGPLHF
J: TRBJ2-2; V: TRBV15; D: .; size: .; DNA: TGTGCCACCACCATCTACACAGGAAACACCGGGGAGCTGTTTTTT; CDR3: CATTIYTGNTGELFF
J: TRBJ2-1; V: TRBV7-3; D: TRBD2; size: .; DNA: TGTGCCAGCAGCCCCCTAGCGGGGGCCTACAATGAGCAGTTCTTC; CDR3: CASSPLAGAYNEQFF
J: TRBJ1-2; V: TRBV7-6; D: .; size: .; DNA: TGTGCCAGCAGCGCGCAAGGTAGCGGCTACACCTTC; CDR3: CASSAQGSGYTF
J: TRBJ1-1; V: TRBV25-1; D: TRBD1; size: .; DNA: TGTGCCAGCAGGGGACAGGATTTTACTGAAGCTTTCTTT; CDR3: CASRGQDFTEAFF
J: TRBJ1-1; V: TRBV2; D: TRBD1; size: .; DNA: TGTGCCACCTTCCGGGACAGGGTTAACACTGAAGCTTTCTTT; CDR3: CATFRDRVNTEAFF
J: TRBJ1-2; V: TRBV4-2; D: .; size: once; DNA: TGTGCCAGCAGCCAAGACCCGGGGAGCTATGGCTACACCTTC; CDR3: CASSQDPGSYGYTF
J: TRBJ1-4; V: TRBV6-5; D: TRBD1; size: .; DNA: TGTGCCAGCAGCCGGGACAGGGATGAAAAACTGTTTTTT; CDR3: CASSRDRDEKLFF
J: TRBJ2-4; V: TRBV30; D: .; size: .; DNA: TGTGCCTGGAGTGTCTCAGGGGCCAAAAACATTCAGTACTTC; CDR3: CAWSVSGAKNIQYF
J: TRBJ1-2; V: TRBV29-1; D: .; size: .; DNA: TGCAGCGTTCTACGGCGGAACTATGGCTACACCTTC; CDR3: CSVLRRNYGYTF
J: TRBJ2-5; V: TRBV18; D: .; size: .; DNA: TGTGCCAGCTCACCGGGGGCGAAAGAGACCCAGTACTTC; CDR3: CASSPGAKETQYF
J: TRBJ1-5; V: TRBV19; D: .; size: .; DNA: TGTGCCAGTAGCGCGGAATTGGGCAATCAGCCCCAGCATTTT; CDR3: CASSAELGNQPQHF
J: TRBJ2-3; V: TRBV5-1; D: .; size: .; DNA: TGCGCCAGCAGCGTACAGGACGGGAGCACAGATACGCAGTATTTT; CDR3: CASSVQDGSTDTQYF